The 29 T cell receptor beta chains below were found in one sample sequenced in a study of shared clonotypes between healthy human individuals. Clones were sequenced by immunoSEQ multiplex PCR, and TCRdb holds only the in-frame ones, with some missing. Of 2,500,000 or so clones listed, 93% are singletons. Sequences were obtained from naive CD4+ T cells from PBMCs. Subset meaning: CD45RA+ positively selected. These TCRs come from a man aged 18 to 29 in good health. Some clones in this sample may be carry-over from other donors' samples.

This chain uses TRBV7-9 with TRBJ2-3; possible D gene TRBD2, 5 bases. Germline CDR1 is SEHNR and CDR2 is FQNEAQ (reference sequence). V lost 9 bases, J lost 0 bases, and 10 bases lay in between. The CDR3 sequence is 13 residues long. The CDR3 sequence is CARSGVSTDTQYF. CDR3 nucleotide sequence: TGTGCCAGAAGCGGAGTGAGCACAGATACGCAGTATTTT.

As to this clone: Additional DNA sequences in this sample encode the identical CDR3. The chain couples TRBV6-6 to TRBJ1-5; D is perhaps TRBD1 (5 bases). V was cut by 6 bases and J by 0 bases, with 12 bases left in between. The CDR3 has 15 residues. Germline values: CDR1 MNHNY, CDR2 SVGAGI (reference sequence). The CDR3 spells CASSSDRNSNQPQHF. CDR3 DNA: TGTGCCAGCAGCTCCGACAGAAATAGCAATCAGCCCCAGCATTTT.

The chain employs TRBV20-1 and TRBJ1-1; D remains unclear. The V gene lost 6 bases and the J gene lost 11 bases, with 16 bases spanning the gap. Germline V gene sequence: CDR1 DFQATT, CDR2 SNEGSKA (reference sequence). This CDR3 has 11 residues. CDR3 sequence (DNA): TGCAGTGCGTTTGCCCCGGCGACGGCTTTCTTT. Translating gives CSAFAPATAFF.

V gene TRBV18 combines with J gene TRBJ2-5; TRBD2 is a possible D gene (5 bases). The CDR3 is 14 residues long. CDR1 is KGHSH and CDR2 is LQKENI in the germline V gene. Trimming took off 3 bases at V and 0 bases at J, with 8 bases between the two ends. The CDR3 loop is CASSPDSYQETQYF. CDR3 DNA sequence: TGTGCCAGCTCACCGGACTCATACCAAGAGACCCAGTACTTC. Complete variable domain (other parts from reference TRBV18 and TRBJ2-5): NAGVMQNPRHLVRRRGQEARLRCSPMKGHSHVYWYRQLPEEGLKFMVYLQKENIIDESGMPKERFSAEFPKEGPSILRIQQVVRGDSAAYFCASSPDSYQETQYFGPGTRLLVL.

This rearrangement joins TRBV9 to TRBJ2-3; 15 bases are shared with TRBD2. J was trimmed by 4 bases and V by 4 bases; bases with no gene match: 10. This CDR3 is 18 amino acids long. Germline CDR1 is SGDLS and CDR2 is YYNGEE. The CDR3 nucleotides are TGTGCCAGCAGCCCAGAGGTAGGACTAGCGGGAGGGCCAGATACGCAGTATTTT. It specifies CASSPEVGLAGGPDTQYF.

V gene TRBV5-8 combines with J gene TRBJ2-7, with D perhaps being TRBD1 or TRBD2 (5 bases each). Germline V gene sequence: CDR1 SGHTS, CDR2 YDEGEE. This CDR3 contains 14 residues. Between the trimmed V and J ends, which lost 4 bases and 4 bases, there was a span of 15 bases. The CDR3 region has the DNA TGTGCCAGCAGCCCTGAGGGGAGCCAATACGAGCAGTACTTC. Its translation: CASSPEGSQYEQYF.

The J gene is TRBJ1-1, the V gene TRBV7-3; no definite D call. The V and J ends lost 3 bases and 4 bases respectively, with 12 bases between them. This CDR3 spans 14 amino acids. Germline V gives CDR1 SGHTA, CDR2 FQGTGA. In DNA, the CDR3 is TGTGCCAGCAGCTTCTTGGGGAACCGCACTGAAGCTTTCTTT. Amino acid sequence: CASSFLGNRTEAFF.

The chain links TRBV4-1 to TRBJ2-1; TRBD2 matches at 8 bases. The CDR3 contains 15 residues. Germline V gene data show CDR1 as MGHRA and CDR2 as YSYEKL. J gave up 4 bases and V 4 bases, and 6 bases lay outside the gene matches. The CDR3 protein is CASSLLAGSYNEQFF. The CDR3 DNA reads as TGCGCCAGCAGCCTCCTAGCGGGCAGTTACAATGAGCAGTTCTTC.

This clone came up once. CDR3 nucleotides: TGTGCCAGCAGCCCCACGGCCCCAATTGTTCTCCACTTT. It codes for CASSPTAPIVLHF. The chain is built from TRBV28 and TRBJ1-6, with D unresolved. Germline V gene lookup returns CDR1 MDHEN and CDR2 SYDVKM. There are 13 residues in the CDR3. V lost 6 bases and J lost 16, with 19 bases in between.

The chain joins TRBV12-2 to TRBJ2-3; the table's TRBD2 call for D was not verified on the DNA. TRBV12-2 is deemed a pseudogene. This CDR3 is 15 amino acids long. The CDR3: CASRSGGLDTDTQYF. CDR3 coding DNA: TGTGCAAGTCGCTCAGGCGGACTAGACACAGATACGCAGTATTTT.

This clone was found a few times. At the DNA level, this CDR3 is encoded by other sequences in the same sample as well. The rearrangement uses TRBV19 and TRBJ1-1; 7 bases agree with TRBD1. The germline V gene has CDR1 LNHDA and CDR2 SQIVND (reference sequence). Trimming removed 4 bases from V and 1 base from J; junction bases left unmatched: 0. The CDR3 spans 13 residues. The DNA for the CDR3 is TGTGCCAGTAGTAGACAGGGGAACACTGAAGCTTTCTTT. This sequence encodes CASSRQGNTEAFF.

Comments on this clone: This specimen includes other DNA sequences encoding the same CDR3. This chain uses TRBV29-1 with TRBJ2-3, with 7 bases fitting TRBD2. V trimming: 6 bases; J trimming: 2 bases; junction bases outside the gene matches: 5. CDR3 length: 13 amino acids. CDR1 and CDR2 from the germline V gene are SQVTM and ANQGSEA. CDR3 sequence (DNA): TGCAGCGTAAAAGGACTAGTCACAGATACGCAGTATTTT. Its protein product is CSVKGLVTDTQYF.

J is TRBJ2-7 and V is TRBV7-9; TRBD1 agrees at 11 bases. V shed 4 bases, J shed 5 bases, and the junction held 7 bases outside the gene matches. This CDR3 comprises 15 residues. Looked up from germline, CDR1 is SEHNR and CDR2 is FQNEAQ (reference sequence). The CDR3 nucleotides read TGTGCCAGCAGCTCGGACAGGGGGCTATCGGACGAGCAGTACTTC. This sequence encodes CASSSDRGLSDEQYF.

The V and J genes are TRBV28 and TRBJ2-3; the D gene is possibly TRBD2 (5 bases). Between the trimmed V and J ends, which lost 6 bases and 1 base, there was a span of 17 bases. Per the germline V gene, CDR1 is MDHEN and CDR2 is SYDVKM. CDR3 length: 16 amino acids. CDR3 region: CASRSGLRVGTDTQYF. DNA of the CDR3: TGTGCCAGCAGGAGCGGACTTCGGGTGGGCACAGATACGCAGTATTTT. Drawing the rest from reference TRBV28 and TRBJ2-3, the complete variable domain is DVKVTQSSRYLVKRTGEKVFLECVQDMDHENMFWYRQDPGLGLRLIYFSYDVKMKEKGDIPEGYSVSREKKERFSLILESASTNQTSMYLCASRSGLRVGTDTQYFGPGTRLTVL.

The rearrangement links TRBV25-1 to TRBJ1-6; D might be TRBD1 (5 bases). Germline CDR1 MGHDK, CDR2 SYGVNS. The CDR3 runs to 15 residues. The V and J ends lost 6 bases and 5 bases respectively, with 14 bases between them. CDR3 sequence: CASSAHGADNSPLHF. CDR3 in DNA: TGTGCCAGCAGCGCACACGGGGCGGATAATTCACCCCTCCACTTT.

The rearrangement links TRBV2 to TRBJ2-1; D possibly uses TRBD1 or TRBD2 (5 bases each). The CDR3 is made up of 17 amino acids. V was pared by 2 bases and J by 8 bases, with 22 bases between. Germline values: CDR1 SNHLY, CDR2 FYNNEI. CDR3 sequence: CASSEPRGRPNSDEQFF. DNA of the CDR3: TGTGCCAGCAGTGAACCTCGGGGCAGGCCTAATTCCGATGAGCAGTTCTTC.

In DNA form, the CDR3 reads TGTGCCAGCAGCCCCTATCGCCTAGGGGGGGAGACCCAGTACTTC. This translates into CASSPYRLGGETQYF. The V and J genes are TRBV14 and TRBJ2-5; D is possibly TRBD1 or TRBD2 (6 bases each). This CDR3 is built from 15 residues. Trimming took 4 bases from V and 5 from J, leaving 17 bases between them. Germline V gives CDR1 SGHDN, CDR2 FVKESK.

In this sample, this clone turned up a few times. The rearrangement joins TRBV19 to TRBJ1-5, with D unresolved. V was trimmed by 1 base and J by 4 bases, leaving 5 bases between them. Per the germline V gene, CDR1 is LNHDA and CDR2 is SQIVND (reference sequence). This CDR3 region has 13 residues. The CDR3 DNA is TGTGCCAGTAGTATAGTTGGGAATCAGCCCCAGCATTTT. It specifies CASSIVGNQPQHF.

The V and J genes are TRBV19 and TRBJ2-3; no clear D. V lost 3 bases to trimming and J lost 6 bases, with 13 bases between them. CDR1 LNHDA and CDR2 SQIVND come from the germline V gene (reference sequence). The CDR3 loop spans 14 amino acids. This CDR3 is CASSIANTADTQYF. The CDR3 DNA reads TGTGCCAGTAGTATCGCTAACACCGCCGATACGCAGTATTTT.

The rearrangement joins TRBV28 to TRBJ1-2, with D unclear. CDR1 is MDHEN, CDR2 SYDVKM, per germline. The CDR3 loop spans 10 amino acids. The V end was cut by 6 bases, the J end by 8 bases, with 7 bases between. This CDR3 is CASRDSGYTF. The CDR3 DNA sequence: TGTGCCAGCAGGGATAGCGGCTACACCTTC.

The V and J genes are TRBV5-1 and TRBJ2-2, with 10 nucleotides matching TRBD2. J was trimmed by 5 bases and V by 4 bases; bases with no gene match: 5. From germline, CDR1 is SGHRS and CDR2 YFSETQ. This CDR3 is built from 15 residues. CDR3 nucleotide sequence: TGCGCCAGCAGCCATACTAGCGGGAAGACCGGGGAGCTGTTTTTT. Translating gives CASSHTSGKTGELFF.

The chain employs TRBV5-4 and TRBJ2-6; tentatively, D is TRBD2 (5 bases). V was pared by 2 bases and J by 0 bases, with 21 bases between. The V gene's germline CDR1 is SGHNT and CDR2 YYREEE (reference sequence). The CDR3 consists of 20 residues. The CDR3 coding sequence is TGTGCCAGCAGCTTAGAGGGCCGGACGGAATTGAACTCTGGGGCCAACGTCCTGACTTTC. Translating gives CASSLEGRTELNSGANVLTF.

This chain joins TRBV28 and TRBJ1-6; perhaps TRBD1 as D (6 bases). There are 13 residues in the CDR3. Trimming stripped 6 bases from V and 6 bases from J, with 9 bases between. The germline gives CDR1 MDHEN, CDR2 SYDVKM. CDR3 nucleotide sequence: TGTGCCAGCAGGGGGACACCTAATTCACCCCTCCACTTT. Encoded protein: CASRGTPNSPLHF.

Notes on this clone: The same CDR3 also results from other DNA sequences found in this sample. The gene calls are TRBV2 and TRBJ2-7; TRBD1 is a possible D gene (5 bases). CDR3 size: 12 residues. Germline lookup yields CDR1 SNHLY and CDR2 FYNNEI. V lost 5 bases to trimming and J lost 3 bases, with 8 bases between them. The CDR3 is CASSQGFYEQYF. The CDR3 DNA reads TGTGCCAGCAGTCAGGGTTTCTACGAGCAGTACTTC.

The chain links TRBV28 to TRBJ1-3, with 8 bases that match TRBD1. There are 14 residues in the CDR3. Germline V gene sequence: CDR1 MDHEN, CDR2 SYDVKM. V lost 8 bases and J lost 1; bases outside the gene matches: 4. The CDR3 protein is CASADRGSGNTIYF. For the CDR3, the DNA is TGTGCCAGCGCCGACAGGGGATCTGGAAACACCATATATTTT.

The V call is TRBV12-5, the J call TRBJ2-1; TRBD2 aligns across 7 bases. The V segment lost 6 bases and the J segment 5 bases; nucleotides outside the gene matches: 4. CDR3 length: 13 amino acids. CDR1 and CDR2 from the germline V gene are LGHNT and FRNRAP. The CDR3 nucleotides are TGTGCTAGTGGATACGGGACTAACAATGAGCAGTTCTTC. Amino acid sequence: CASGYGTNNEQFF.

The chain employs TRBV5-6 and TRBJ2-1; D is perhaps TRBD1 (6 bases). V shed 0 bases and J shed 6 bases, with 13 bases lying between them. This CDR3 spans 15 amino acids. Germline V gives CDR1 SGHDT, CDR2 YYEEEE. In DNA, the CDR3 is TGTGCCAGCAGCTTGGGACAGGTGAGGAGCAATGAGCAGTTCTTC. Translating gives CASSLGQVRSNEQFF.

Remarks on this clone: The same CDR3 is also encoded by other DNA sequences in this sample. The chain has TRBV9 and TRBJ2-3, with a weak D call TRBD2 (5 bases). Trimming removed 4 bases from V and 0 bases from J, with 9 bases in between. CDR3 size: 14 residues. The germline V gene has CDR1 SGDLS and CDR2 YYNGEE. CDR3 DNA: TGTGCCAGCAGCCCCCGCGGGAGCACAGATACGCAGTATTTT. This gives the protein CASSPRGSTDTQYF.

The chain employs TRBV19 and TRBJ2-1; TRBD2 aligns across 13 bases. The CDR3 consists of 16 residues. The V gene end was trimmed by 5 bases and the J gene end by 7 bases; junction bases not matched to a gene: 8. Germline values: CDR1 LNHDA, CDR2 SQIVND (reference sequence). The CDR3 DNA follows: TGTGCCAGTAGTTCCCGACTAGCGGGAGGAAGAAATGAGCAGTTCTTC. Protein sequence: CASSSRLAGGRNEQFF.